These 8 T cell receptor beta chains share one sample of origin, sequenced in a study of shared clonotypes between healthy human individuals. The table came from immunoSEQ multiplex PCR; TCRdb's copy has only in-frame clones and leaves some out. The data hold 650,000 to 700,000 clones, with roughly 88% observed a single time. Sample: memory CD8+ T cells from PBMCs. This sample's subset: CD45RO+ cells pooled with CCR7-negative TemRA cells. These receptors all come from a man aged 18 to 30 in good health. Some clones in this sample may be carry-over from other donors' samples.

V gene TRBV7-2 combines with J gene TRBJ2-1, with 13 bases identical to TRBD2. This CDR3 is built from 15 residues. Germline assignment: CDR1 SGHTA and CDR2 FQGNSA. J lost 6 bases, V lost 4 bases, and 3 bases had no gene match. The CDR3 coding sequence is TGTGCCAGCAGCTGGGGACTAGCGGGGCGCAATGAGCAGTTCTTC. Translation gives CASSWGLAGRNEQFF.

V gene TRBV5-1 combines with J gene TRBJ2-1, with TRBD2 identical over 9 bases. Germline V gene lookup returns CDR1 SGHRS and CDR2 YFSETQ. The CDR3 covers 17 residues. Unmatched junction bases numbered 16, after V lost 3 bases and J lost 9 bases. The CDR3 region has the DNA TGCGCCAGCAGCTACGGCCGTATTAGCGGGAGTTCCGGTGAGCAGTTCTTC. Translating it yields CASSYGRISGSSGEQFF.

The J gene is TRBJ2-7, the V gene TRBV9; 9 bases are shared with TRBD2. Germline CDR1 and CDR2: SGDLS and YYNGEE. The CDR3 runs to 14 residues. J lost 0 bases, V lost 4 bases, and 2 bases had no gene match. CDR3 bases: TGTGCCAGCAGCCTAGCGGGGAGCTCCTACGAGCAGTACTTC. Amino acids: CASSLAGSSYEQYF.

The chain couples TRBV5-1 to TRBJ2-7; 9 bases are shared with TRBD2. Trimming cost V 4 bases and J 5 bases; bases outside gene matches: 7. From germline, CDR1 is SGHRS and CDR2 YFSETQ. The CDR3 runs to 14 residues. The chain's CDR3 is CASSPRGRADEQYF. The DNA for the CDR3 is TGCGCCAGCAGCCCCCGCGGGAGGGCGGACGAGCAGTACTTC.

The V gene is TRBV9, the J gene TRBJ2-7, with D perhaps TRBD1 or TRBD2 (5 bases each). The germline gives CDR1 SGDLS, CDR2 YYNGEE. The ends were cut back, 0 bases at V and 5 bases at J, with 9 bases in the middle. The CDR3 consists of 13 residues. The CDR3 sequence is CASSVDLGDEQYF. The CDR3 nucleotides are TGTGCCAGCAGCGTAGATCTGGGGGACGAGCAGTACTTC. Variable domain in full (rest from reference TRBV9 and TRBJ2-7): DSGVTQTPKHLITATGQRVTLRCSPRSGDLSVYWYQQSLDQGLQFLIQYYNGEERAKGNILERFSAQQFPDLHSELNLSSLELGDSALYFCASSVDLGDEQYFGPGTRLTVT.

This chain links TRBV30 with TRBJ2-1; D might be TRBD1 or TRBD2, each matching 5 bases. Per germline, CDR1 GTSNPN and CDR2 SVGIG (reference sequence). The CDR3 has 12 amino acids. Trimming took 4 bases from V and 7 from J, leaving 11 bases between them. CDR3 DNA: TGTGCCTGGACAGGGAGAGGAAATGAGCAGTTCTTC. As protein: CAWTGRGNEQFF.

This clone was seen only once. The chain recombines TRBV13 with TRBJ2-1; D gene unclear. The CDR3 runs to 15 residues. V was shortened by 4 bases and J by 0 bases, with 10 bases between the two germline ends. The germline V gene encodes CDR1 PRHDT and CDR2 FYEKMQ (reference sequence). The CDR3 nucleotides read TGTGCCAGCAGCTCCCTAGGGAACTCCTACAATGAGCAGTTCTTC. Translated, it gives CASSSLGNSYNEQFF.

The V and J genes are TRBV6-5 and TRBJ2-2; 10 nucleotides match TRBD1. The CDR3 spans 15 residues. Germline CDR1 and CDR2: MNHEY and SVGAGI. V trimming: 2 bases; J trimming: 7 bases; junction bases outside the gene matches: 4. The CDR3 is CASSYGQGGVGELFF. The DNA of the CDR3 is TGTGCCAGCAGTTACGGACAGGGGGGGGTCGGGGAGCTGTTTTTT.